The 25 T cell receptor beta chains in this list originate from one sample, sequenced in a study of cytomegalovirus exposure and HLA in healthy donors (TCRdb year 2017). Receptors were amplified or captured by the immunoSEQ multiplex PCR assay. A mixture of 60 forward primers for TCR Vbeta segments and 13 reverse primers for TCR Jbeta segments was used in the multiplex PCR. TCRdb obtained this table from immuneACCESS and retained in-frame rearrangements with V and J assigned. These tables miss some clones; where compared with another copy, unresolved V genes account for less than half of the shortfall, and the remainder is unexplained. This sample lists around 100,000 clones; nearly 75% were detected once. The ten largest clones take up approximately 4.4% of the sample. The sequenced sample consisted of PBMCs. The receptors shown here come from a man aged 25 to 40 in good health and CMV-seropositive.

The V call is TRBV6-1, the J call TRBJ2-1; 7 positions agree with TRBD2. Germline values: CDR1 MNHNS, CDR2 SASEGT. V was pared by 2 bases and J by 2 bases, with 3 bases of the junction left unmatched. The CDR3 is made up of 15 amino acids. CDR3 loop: CASSESGNPYNEQFF. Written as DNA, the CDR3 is TGTGCCAGCAGTGAAAGCGGGAATCCCTACAATGAGCAGTTCTTC.

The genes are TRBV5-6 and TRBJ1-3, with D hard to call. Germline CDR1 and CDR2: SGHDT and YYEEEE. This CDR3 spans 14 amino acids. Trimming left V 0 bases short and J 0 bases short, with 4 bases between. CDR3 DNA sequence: TGTGCCAGCAGCTTGGACAACTCTGGAAACACCATATATTTT. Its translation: CASSLDNSGNTIYF.

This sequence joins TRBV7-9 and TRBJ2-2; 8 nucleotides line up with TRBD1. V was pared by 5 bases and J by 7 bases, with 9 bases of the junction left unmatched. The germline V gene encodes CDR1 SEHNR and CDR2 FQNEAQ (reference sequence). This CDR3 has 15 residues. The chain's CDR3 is CASSPRGTGGGELFF. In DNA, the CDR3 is TGTGCCAGCAGCCCCCGAGGGACAGGCGGCGGGGAGCTGTTTTTT.

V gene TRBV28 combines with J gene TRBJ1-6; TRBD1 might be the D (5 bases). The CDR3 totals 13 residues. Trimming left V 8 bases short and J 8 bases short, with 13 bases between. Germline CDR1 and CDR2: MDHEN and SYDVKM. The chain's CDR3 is CASSGSGYSPLHF. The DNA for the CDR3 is TGTGCCAGCTCAGGGTCCGGTTATTCACCCCTCCACTTT.

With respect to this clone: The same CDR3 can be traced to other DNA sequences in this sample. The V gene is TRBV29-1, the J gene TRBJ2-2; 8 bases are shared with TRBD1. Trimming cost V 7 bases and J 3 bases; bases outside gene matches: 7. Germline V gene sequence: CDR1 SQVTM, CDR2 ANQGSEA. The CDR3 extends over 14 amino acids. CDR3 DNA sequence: TGCAGCGGACGACAGGGACAGGACACCGGGGAGCTGTTTTTT. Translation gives CSGRQGQDTGELFF.

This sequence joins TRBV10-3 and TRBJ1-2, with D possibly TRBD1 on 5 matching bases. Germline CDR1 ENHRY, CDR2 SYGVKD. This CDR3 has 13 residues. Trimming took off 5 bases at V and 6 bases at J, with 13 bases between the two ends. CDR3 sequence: CAISTAWGDGYTF. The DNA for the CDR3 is TGTGCCATCAGTACCGCGTGGGGCGATGGCTACACCTTC.

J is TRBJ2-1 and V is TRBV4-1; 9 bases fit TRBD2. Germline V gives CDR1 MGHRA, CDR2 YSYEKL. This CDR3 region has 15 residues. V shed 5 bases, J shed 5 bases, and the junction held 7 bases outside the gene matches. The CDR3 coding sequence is TGCGCCAGCAGCTGGGGTCGCGGGGGGGACAATGAGCAGTTCTTC. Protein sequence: CASSWGRGGDNEQFF.

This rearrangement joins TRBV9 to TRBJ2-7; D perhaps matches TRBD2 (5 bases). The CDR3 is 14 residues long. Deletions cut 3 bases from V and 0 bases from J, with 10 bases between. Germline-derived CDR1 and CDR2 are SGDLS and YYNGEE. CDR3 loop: CASSAGIGSYEQYF. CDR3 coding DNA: TGTGCCAGCAGCGCCGGGATAGGCTCCTACGAGCAGTACTTC. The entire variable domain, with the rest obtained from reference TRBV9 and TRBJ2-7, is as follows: DSGVTQTPKHLITATGQRVTLRCSPRSGDLSVYWYQQSLDQGLQFLIQYYNGEERAKGNILERFSAQQFPDLHSELNLSSLELGDSALYFCASSAGIGSYEQYFGPGTRLTVT.

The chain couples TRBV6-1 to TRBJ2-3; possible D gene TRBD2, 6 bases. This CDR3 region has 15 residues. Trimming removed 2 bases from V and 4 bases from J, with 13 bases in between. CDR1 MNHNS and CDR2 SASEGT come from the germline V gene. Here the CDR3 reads CASSEPPSDADTQYF. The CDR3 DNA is TGTGCCAGCAGTGAACCCCCTAGCGACGCAGATACGCAGTATTTT.

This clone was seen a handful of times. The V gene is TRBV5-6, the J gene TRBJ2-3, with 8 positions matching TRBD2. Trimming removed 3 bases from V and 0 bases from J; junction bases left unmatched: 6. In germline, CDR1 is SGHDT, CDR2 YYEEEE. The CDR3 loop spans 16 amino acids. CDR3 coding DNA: TGTGCCAGCAGCTCGGGGGGGACGCTAAGCACAGATACGCAGTATTTT. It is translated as CASSSGGTLSTDTQYF.

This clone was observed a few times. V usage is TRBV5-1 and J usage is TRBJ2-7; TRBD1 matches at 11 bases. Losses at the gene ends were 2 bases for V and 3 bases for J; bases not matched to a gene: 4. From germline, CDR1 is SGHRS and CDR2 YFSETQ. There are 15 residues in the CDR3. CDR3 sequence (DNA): TGCGCCAGCAGCTTTCTGGGGACAGGGGGCTACGAGCAGTACTTC. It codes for CASSFLGTGGYEQYF.

The DNA for the CDR3 is TGTGCCAGCAGCTTGCTCGGGGATACGCAGTATTTT. Amino acid sequence: CASSLLGDTQYF. The chain couples TRBV7-9 to TRBJ2-3; D is ambiguous. V was pared by 3 bases and J by 6 bases, with 7 bases between. Germline lookup yields CDR1 SEHNR and CDR2 FQNEAQ (reference sequence). The CDR3 extends over 12 amino acids. The entire variable domain, with the rest obtained from reference TRBV7-9 and TRBJ2-3, is as follows: DTGVSQNPRHKITKRGQNVTFRCDPISEHNRLYWYRQTLGQGPEFLTYFQNEAQLEKSRLLSDRFSAERPKGSFSTLEIQRTEQGDSAMYLCASSLLGDTQYFGPGTRLTVL.

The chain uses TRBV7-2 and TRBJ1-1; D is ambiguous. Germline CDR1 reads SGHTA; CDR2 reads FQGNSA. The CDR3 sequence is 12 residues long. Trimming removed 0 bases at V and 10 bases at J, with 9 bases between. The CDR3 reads CASSLAGRTAFF. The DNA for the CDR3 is TGTGCCAGCAGCTTAGCGGGCCGCACAGCTTTCTTT.

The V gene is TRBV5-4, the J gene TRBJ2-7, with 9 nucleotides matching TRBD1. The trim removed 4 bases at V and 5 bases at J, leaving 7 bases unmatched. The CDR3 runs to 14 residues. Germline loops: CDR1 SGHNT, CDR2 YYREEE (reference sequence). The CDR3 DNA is TGTGCCAGCAGCGGCCGGGACAGGGACCACGAGCAGTACTTC. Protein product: CASSGRDRDHEQYF.

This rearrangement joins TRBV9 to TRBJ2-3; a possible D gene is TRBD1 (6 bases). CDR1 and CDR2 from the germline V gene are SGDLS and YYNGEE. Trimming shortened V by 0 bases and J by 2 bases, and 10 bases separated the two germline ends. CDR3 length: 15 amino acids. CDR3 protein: CASSVARGSTDTQYF. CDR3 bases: TGTGCCAGCAGCGTAGCCAGGGGATCCACAGATACGCAGTATTTT.

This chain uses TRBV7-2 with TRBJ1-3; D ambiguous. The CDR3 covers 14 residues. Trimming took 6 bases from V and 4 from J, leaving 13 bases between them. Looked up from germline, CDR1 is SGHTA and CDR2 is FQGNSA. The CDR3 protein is CASSLGVTGNTIYF. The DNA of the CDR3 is TGTGCCAGCAGTCTCGGGGTTACCGGAAACACCATATATTTT.

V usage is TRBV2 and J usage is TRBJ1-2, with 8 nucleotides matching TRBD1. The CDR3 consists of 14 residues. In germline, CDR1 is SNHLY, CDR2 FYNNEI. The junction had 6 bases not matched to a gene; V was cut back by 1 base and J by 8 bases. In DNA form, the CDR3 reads TGTGCCAGCAGTGAAGGACAGGGGCCGCGCGGCTACACCTTC. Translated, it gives CASSEGQGPRGYTF.

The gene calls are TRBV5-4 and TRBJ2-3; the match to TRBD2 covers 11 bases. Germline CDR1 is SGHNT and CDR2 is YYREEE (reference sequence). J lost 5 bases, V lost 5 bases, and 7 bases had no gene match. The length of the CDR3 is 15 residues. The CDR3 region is CASRTLAGEGDTQYF. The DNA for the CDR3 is TGTGCCAGCAGAACACTAGCGGGGGAGGGAGATACGCAGTATTTT.

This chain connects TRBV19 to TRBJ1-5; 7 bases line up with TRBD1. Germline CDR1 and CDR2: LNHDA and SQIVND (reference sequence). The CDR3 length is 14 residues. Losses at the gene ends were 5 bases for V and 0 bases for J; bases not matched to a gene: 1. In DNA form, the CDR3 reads TGTGCCAGTAGTCGACAGGGTAGCAATCAGCCCCAGCATTTT. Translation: CASSRQGSNQPQHF.

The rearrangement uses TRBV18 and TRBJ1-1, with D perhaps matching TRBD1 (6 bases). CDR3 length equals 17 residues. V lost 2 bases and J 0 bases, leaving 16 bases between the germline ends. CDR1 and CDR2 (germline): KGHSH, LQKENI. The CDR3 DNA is TGTGCCAGCTCACCATTTGGGACATTACTAATGAACACTGAAGCTTTCTTT. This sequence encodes CASSPFGTLLMNTEAFF.

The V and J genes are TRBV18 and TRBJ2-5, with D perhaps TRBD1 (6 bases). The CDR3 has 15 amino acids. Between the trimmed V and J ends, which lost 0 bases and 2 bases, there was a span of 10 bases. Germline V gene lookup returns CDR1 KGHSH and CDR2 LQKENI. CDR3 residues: CASSPPAGDQETQYF. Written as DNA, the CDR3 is TGTGCCAGCTCACCACCGGCAGGGGATCAAGAGACCCAGTACTTC.

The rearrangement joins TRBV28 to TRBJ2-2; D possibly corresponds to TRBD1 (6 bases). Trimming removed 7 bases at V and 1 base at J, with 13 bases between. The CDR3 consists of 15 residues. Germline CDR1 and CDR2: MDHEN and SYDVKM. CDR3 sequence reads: CASTSQGRNTGELFF. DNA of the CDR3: TGTGCCAGCACCTCTCAGGGGCGGAACACCGGGGAGCTGTTTTTT.

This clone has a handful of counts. The CDR3 region has the DNA TGTGCCAGCAGTTTATCGGGCCGACGCTATGGCTACACCTTC. It specifies CASSLSGRRYGYTF. The V and J genes are TRBV27 and TRBJ1-2; D is unclear. CDR3 size: 14 residues. V was pared by 0 bases and J by 4 bases, with 9 bases between. Germline V gene lookup returns CDR1 MNHEY and CDR2 SMNVEV (reference sequence).

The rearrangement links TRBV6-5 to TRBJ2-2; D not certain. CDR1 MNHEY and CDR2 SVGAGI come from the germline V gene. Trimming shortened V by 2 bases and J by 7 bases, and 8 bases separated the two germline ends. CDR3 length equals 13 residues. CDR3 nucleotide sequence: TGTGCCAGCAGTTACAACAGAAACGGGGAGCTGTTTTTT. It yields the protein CASSYNRNGELFF.

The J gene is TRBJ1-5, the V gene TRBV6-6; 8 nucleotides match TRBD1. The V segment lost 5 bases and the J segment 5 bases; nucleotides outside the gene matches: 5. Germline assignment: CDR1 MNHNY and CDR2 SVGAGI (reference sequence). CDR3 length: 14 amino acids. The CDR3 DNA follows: TGTGCCAGCAGTCCGACAGGGGTCCATCAGCCCCAGCATTTT. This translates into CASSPTGVHQPQHF.